This T cell receptor (beta chain) was identified in a study of T cells in Graves' hyperthyroidism and ophthalmopathy. Study background: Peripheral blood was secured at the point of initial diagnosis, before any treatment. The study's findings and limits: Model output signaled ophthalmopathy a median around 5.9 months ahead of onset.

Regions amplified from RNA transcripts were the TCR beta CDR3 regions. The HTBI set primed first-round TCR CDR3 RT-PCR. One entry per CDR3 protein, called by TCRdb with MiXCR from the multiplex PCR reads. The data show about 680,000 distinct CDR3 sequences, around a third seen once. The CDR3 length is 12 residues. Germline lookup yields CDR1 SNHLY and CDR2 FYNNEI. Trimming removed 6 bases from V and 9 bases from J, with 9 bases in between. Reasons for excluding patients were uncontrolled infection, other autoimmune disease, pregnancy or lactation. With respect to this clonotype: Antigen specificity is unknown.

This TCR was sampled from a woman between 40 and 55 years old with Graves' hyperthyroidism. The sample was blood. J is TRBJ1-6 and V is TRBV2; no clear D. The CDR3 DNA reads TGTGCCAGCAGGGCCCCGGGTTCACCCCTCCACTTT. Its translation is CASRAPGSPLHF. Filled out from reference TRBV2 and TRBJ1-6, the complete variable domain reads EPEVTQTPSHQVTQMGQEVILRCVPISNHLYFYWYRQILGQKVEFLVSFYNNEISEKSEIFDDQFSVERPDGSNFTLKIRSTKLEDSAMYFCASRAPGSPLHFGNGTRLTVT.